Below, 12 T cell receptor beta chains from the same sample are listed, as sequenced in a study of CD8+CD57+ T cells in acquired aplastic anemia. Before being chosen for sequencing, patients had shown CD8+CD57+ cell expansion by flow cytometry. Profiles of TCR beta VDJ and CDR3 were generated from a genomic DNA template. TCRdb re-analysed the reads in MiXCR, keeping a single row per CDR3 protein. The table shows 120,000 or so distinct CDR3 sequences, with 55% to 60% occurring only once. Sequenced sample: sorted CD4+, CD8+, or CD8+CD57+ T cells (not recorded which) from PBMCs. The receptors come from a human donor with aplastic anemia.

This clonotype was found many times. In DNA form, the CDR3 reads TGCGCCAGCAGTGAAGGTGGCTACACCTTC. Protein product: CASSEGGYTF. The V and J genes are TRBV10-1 and TRBJ1-2, with D unresolved. This CDR3 spans 10 amino acids. Germline V CDR1 and CDR2: WNHNN, SYGVQD (reference sequence). Trimming removed 3 bases from V and 7 bases from J, with 3 bases in between.

V is TRBV2 and J is TRBJ2-5; D gene unclear. Germline CDR1 is SNHLY and CDR2 is FYNNEI. Between the trimmed V and J ends, which lost 1 base and 5 bases, there was a span of 5 bases. CDR3 size: 12 residues. The CDR3: CASSEVVETQYF. The CDR3 nucleotides read TGTGCCAGCAGTGAAGTCGTCGAGACCCAGTACTTC.

V gene TRBV27 combines with J gene TRBJ2-1, with TRBD1 identical over 7 bases. Germline values: CDR1 MNHEY, CDR2 SMNVEV (reference sequence). Trimming removed 5 bases from V and 5 bases from J; junction bases left unmatched: 6. The CDR3 covers 14 residues. The CDR3: CASSIAGTDNEQFF. The DNA for the CDR3 is TGTGCCAGCAGTATCGCCGGGACAGACAATGAGCAGTTCTTC.

This chain joins TRBV5-5 and TRBJ2-3; 11 bases agree with TRBD2. V lost 6 bases and J lost 1; bases outside the gene matches: 4. This CDR3 spans 15 amino acids. Germline V gene sequence: CDR1 SGHKS, CDR2 YYEKEE (reference sequence). CDR3 nucleotides: TGTGCCAGCACCGTGACTAGCGGGGGCACAGATACGCAGTATTTT. Translated: CASTVTSGGTDTQYF.

The chain employs TRBV19 and TRBJ2-7; the D gene is possibly TRBD2 (5 bases). The CDR3 length is 14 residues. V lost 4 bases and J lost 3, with 13 bases in between. Germline V gene data show CDR1 as LNHDA and CDR2 as SQIVND (reference sequence). The CDR3 DNA follows: TGTGCCAGTAGTAGAGGGCCGGGCGACTACGAGCAGTACTTC. Translating it yields CASSRGPGDYEQYF.

CDR3 nucleotide sequence: TGCAGCTTGGACTCCTACGAGCAGTACTTC. Its protein is CSLDSYEQYF. J is TRBJ2-7 and V is TRBV29-1; D not certain. Germline CDR1 and CDR2: SQVTM and ANQGSEA. The CDR3 contains 10 residues. V lost 8 bases and J lost 0, with 5 bases in between.

The chain couples TRBV10-3 to TRBJ1-5; D remains unclear. The CDR3 covers 13 residues. The V gene's germline CDR1 is ENHRY and CDR2 SYGVKD. The ends were cut back, 3 bases at V and 5 bases at J, with 8 bases in the middle. CDR3 coding DNA: TGTGCCATCAGTGATGATAAAGATCAGCCCCAGCATTTT. Translation: CAISDDKDQPQHF.

The chain uses TRBV9 and TRBJ2-7; D uncertain. The germline V and J ends were trimmed by 6 bases and 2 bases, with 15 bases remaining between them. CDR1 is SGDLS and CDR2 is YYNGEE in the germline V gene. The CDR3 has 14 residues. DNA for the CDR3: TGTGCCAGCACCCCCTCGGAGTTTCCCTACGAGCAGTACTTC. It yields the protein CASTPSEFPYEQYF.

This chain connects TRBV15 to TRBJ2-5; TRBD1 agrees at 10 bases. The CDR3 has 18 residues. Germline V lookup: CDR1 LNHNV, CDR2 YYDKDF (reference sequence). The V gene end was trimmed by 1 base and the J gene end by 1 base; junction bases not matched to a gene: 9. CDR3 residues: CATSRVARGQGSQETQYF. Here the CDR3 DNA reads TGTGCCACCAGCAGAGTTGCGAGGGGACAGGGGTCCCAAGAGACCCAGTACTTC.

The J gene is TRBJ1-2, the V gene TRBV2, with D tentatively TRBD1 (5 bases). CDR3 length equals 16 residues. V was cut by 3 bases and J by 8 bases, with 22 bases left in between. Per the germline V gene, CDR1 is SNHLY and CDR2 is FYNNEI. CDR3 DNA sequence: TGTGCCAGCAGTGACTTCCCAGGCGGGGGTGATCGGGGCTACACCTTC. It specifies CASSDFPGGGDRGYTF.

V and J are TRBV5-1 and TRBJ2-5; D may match TRBD1 or TRBD2 (7 bases each). CDR3 length: 15 amino acids. Germline V gene data show CDR1 as SGHRS and CDR2 as YFSETQ. The V gene lost 4 bases and the J gene lost 5 bases, with 18 bases spanning the gap. The CDR3 protein is CASSPGGSGSETQYF. CDR3 DNA: TGCGCCAGCAGCCCAGGGGGTAGCGGGTCGGAGACCCAGTACTTC.

The chain uses TRBV15 and TRBJ1-4; 9 nucleotides align to TRBD1. This CDR3 region has 16 residues. V dropped 5 bases and J dropped 5; count of bases not matched to a gene: 9. In germline, CDR1 is LNHNV, CDR2 YYDKDF (reference sequence). The CDR3 is CATSVSSGTGNEKLFF. As DNA, the CDR3 is TGTGCCACCAGCGTAAGTTCCGGGACAGGGAATGAAAAACTGTTTTTT.